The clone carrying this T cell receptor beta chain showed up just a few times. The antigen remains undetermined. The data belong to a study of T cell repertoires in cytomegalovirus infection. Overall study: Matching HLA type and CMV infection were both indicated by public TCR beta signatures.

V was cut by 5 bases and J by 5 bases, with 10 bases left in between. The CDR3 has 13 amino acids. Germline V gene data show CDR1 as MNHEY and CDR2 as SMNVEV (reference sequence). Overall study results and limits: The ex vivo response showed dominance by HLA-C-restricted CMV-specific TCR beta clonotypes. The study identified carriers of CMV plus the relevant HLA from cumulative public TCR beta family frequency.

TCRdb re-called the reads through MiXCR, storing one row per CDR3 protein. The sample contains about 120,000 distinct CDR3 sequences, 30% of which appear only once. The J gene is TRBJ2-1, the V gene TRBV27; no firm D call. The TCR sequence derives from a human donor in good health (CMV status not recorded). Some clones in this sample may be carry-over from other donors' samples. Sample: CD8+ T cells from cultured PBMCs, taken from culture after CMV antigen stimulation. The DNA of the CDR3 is TGTGCCAGCAGTCCTACGCAGGACAATGAGCAGTTCTTC. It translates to CASSPTQDNEQFF.